The following is a T cell receptor (beta chain) sequence with its context. Germline CDR1 MNHEY, CDR2 SMNVEV (reference sequence). V trimming: 2 bases; J trimming: 0 bases; junction bases outside the gene matches: 6. The CDR3 consists of 16 residues. Profiling relied on immunoSEQ multiplex PCR, and the TCRdb table lists in-frame clones only, not all of them. The repertoire consists of roughly 260,000 clones, with around nine tenths occurring once and the leading ten covering around 2.6%. These data are taken from a study of cytomegalovirus exposure and HLA in healthy donors. The wider study: The roughly 670 first-cohort repertoires shared a platform with the approximately 120 validation repertoires, as reported in a later analysis.

V usage is TRBV27 and J usage is TRBJ2-7; TRBD2 matches at 8 bases. The TCR originated in a man aged 18 to 29 in good health and CMV-seronegative. The sequenced sample consisted of PBMCs. This CDR3 reads CASSLKGGGPSYEQYF. For the CDR3, the DNA is TGTGCCAGCAGTTTAAAAGGCGGGGGGCCCTCCTACGAGCAGTACTTC.